These T cell receptor beta chains were read from a single sample in a study of T cells expressing NK-cell markers. TCRdb re-called the 5' RACE reads; one entry per CDR3 protein, DNA not given. In all, the sample yields 250,000 or so distinct CDR3 sequences. The sequenced sample consisted of blood T cells: a sorted CD56 or NKG2C T cell subset, CD4+ or CD8+ T cells, or bulk PBMC T cells (not recorded which). The receptors derive from a woman aged 18-70 years in good health. The CDR3 runs from the conserved cysteine through the conserved F or W. Fields, in order: V gene, J gene, CDR3 protein.

V gene: TRBV6-5; J gene: TRBJ2-6; CDR3 protein: CASSNRGTGANVLTF
V gene: TRBV20-1; J gene: TRBJ2-1; CDR3 protein: CSARGPPSGISYNEQFF
V gene: TRBV5-5; J gene: TRBJ1-4; CDR3 protein: CASSHPGGRTNEKLFF
V gene: TRBV11-2; J gene: TRBJ2-4; CDR3 protein: CASSFTGEPIQYF
V gene: TRBV7-9; J gene: TRBJ1-5; CDR3 protein: CASSSYRDSEPQHF
V gene: TRBV10-3; J gene: TRBJ2-1; CDR3 protein: CAISAGTEQFF
V gene: TRBV12-3/TRBV12-4; J gene: TRBJ2-2; CDR3 protein: CASSFELINTGELFF
V gene: TRBV28; J gene: TRBJ1-4; CDR3 protein: CASSYPDRRNEKLFF
V gene: TRBV5-1; J gene: TRBJ2-4; CDR3 protein: CASSPQTGSDIQYF
V gene: TRBV7-8; J gene: TRBJ2-3; CDR3 protein: CASSLRGGLLEDTQYF
V gene: TRBV6-1; J gene: TRBJ2-3; CDR3 protein: CASRLSGGLDTQYF
V gene: TRBV7-7; J gene: TRBJ2-7; CDR3 protein: CASSYNQLWDNYEQYF
V gene: TRBV5-1; J gene: TRBJ2-3; CDR3 protein: CASRTADTQYF
V gene: TRBV6-6; J gene: TRBJ1-2; CDR3 protein: CGAGGKLRYGYTF
V gene: TRBV5-1; J gene: TRBJ2-5; CDR3 protein: CASSLKGETQYF
V gene: TRBV19; J gene: TRBJ2-2; CDR3 protein: CASSSRGGPSGELFF
V gene: TRBV6-5; J gene: TRBJ1-2; CDR3 protein: CASTQGNGYTF
V gene: TRBV11-2; J gene: TRBJ1-1; CDR3 protein: CASSSQGITEAFF